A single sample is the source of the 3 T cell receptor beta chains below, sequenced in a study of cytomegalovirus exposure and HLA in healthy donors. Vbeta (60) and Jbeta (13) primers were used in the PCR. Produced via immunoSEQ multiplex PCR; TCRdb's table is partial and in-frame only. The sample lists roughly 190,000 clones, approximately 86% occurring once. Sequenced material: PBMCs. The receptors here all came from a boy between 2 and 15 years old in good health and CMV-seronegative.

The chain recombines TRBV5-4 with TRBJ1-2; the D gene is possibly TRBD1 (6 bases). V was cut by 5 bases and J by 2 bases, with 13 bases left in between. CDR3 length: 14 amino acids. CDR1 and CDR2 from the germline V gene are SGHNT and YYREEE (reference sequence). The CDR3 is CASSFRDTNYGYTF. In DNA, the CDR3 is TGTGCCAGCAGTTTTCGGGACACCAACTATGGCTACACCTTC.

The CDR3 coding sequence is TGTGCCAGCAGCCCGTCAACGGGTAACTATGGCTACACCTTC. This gives the protein CASSPSTGNYGYTF. V and J are TRBV7-3 and TRBJ1-2; no definite D call. The germline gives CDR1 SGHTA, CDR2 FQGTGA. Trimming left V 5 bases short and J 1 base short, with 11 bases between. The CDR3 contains 14 residues.

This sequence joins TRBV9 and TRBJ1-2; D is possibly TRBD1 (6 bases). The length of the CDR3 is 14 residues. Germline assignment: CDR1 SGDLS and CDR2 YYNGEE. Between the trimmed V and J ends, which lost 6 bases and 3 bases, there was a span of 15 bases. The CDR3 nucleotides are TGTGCCAGCACAGTAGGGGGGGTGGACTATGGCTACACCTTC. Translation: CASTVGGVDYGYTF.